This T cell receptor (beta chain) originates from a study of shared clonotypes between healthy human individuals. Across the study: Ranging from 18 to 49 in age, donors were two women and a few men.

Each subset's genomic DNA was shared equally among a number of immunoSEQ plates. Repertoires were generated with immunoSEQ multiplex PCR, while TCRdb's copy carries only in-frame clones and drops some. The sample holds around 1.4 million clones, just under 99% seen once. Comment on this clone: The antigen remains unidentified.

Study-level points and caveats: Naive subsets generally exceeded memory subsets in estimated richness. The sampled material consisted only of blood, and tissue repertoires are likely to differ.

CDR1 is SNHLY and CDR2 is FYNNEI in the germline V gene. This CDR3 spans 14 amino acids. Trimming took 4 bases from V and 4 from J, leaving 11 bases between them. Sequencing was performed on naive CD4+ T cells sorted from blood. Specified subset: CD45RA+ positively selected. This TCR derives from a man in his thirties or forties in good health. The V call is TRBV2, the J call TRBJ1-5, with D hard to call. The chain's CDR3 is CASSVWAQNQPQHF. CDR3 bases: TGTGCCAGCAGTGTATGGGCTCAAAATCAGCCCCAGCATTTT.